One sample yielded the 9 T cell receptor beta chains listed below, sequenced in a study of early T cells in non-severe SARS-CoV-2 infection listed by TCRdb under 2021. The receptor library was made with 5' RACE. These reads were obtained on a NextSeq 500. TCRdb trimmed the raw reads at Q25, called clones with MiXCR and kept productive beta chains. Each CDR3 protein gets just one entry, which takes the most common genes and DNA from the rows behind it. The table for this sample lists 20,000 to 25,000 distinct CDR3 sequences; approximately 4.4% of them were counted only once. Of the sample, approximately 15% is held by the ten largest clones. Sequencing was performed on whole blood. These receptor sequences come from an adult who was a healthcare worker with PCR-confirmed SARS-CoV-2 infection or an uninfected control (not recorded which).

This clonotype was counted ten times or more. The V gene is TRBV4-1, the J gene TRBJ1-1; perhaps TRBD1 as D (6 bases). V shed 1 base and J shed 0 bases, with 12 bases lying between them. The CDR3 is made up of 16 amino acids. CDR1 is MGHRA and CDR2 is YSYEKL in the germline V gene. CDR3 nucleotides: TGCGCCAGCAGCCAAGGCCCGACAGGTCTGAACACTGAAGCTTTCTTT. Translating it yields CASSQGPTGLNTEAFF.

This clonotype was observed at least ten times. V and J are TRBV6-7 and TRBJ2-7, with unresolved D. Being an ORF, TRBV6-7 has a function that is uncertain. Trimming took 6 bases from V and 5 from J, leaving 11 bases between them. The CDR3 runs to 12 residues. CDR3 in amino acids: CASRDTRDEQYF. DNA of the CDR3: TGTGCCAGCAGAGATACGCGTGACGAGCAGTACTTC.

In this sample, this clonotype turned up many times. J is TRBJ2-7 and V is TRBV6-2 or TRBV6-3; 8 positions agree with TRBD1. V lost 5 bases and J lost 7; bases outside the gene matches: 16. This CDR3 contains 16 residues. Germline V gene sequence: CDR1 MNHEY, CDR2 SVGEGT. The CDR3 DNA reads as TGTGCCAGCAGTACCCCACCAAGGACAGGGTCAAGGGAGCAGTACTTC. Translated, it gives CASSTPPRTGSREQYF.

The rearrangement joins TRBV13 to TRBJ2-1; 10 nucleotides agree with TRBD2. The germline gives CDR1 PRHDT, CDR2 FYEKMQ (reference sequence). This CDR3 is 18 amino acids long. Germline trimming cut 5 bases from V and 0 bases from J; bases unmatched to any gene: 10. The CDR3: CASSPRLAGASSYNEQFF. In nucleotides, the CDR3 is TGTGCCAGCAGCCCCAGACTAGCGGGCGCGAGCTCCTACAATGAGCAGTTCTTC. Full variable domain (rest looked up from reference TRBV13 and TRBJ2-1): AAGVIQSPRHLIKEKRETATLKCYPIPRHDTVYWYQQGPGQDPQFLISFYEKMQSDKGSIPDRFSAQQFSDYHSELNMSSLELGDSALYFCASSPRLAGASSYNEQFFGPGTRLTVL.

In its sample, this clonotype was seen a few times. The V gene is TRBV7-2, the J gene TRBJ2-2; D perhaps matches TRBD2 (6 bases). With 2 bases removed from V and 7 bases from J, the gap between germline ends came to 14 bases. The germline CDR1 and CDR2 sequences are SGHTA and FQGNSA. This CDR3 comprises 15 residues. CDR3 in amino acids: CASSLTSTNGGELFF. DNA for the CDR3: TGTGCCAGCAGCTTAACTAGCACTAACGGCGGGGAGCTGTTTTTT.

J is TRBJ1-1 and V is TRBV9; D is possibly TRBD1 (5 bases). Germline V gene lookup returns CDR1 SGDLS and CDR2 YYNGEE. The CDR3 loop spans 15 amino acids. The V and J ends lost 4 bases and 3 bases respectively, with 16 bases between them. The CDR3 spells CASSPGRGDDTEAFF. The DNA of the CDR3 is TGTGCCAGCAGCCCAGGGCGGGGAGACGACACTGAAGCTTTCTTT. The full variable domain, its missing parts supplied by reference TRBV9 and TRBJ1-1, is DSGVTQTPKHLITATGQRVTLRCSPRSGDLSVYWYQQSLDQGLQFLIQYYNGEERAKGNILERFSAQQFPDLHSELNLSSLELGDSALYFCASSPGRGDDTEAFFGQGTRLTVV.

This clonotype was seen only a few times. This chain joins TRBV10-3 and TRBJ2-7; D uncertain. Germline loops: CDR1 ENHRY, CDR2 SYGVKD. The CDR3 is made up of 12 amino acids. V was clipped by 1 base and J by 2 bases, with 3 bases between them. The CDR3 reads CAISEYAYEQYF. The CDR3 region has the DNA TGTGCCATCAGTGAGTATGCCTACGAGCAGTACTTC.

This clonotype was detected a few times. The CDR3 nucleotides read TGTGCCAGTAGTATGGGGACAGGTTATCAGCCCCAGCATTTT. Its protein is CASSMGTGYQPQHF. The gene calls are TRBV19 and TRBJ1-5; 8 bases are a match to TRBD1. The CDR3 is 14 residues long. The germline V gene has CDR1 LNHDA and CDR2 SQIVND (reference sequence). J lost 5 bases, V lost 3 bases, and 3 bases had no gene match.

The chain is built from TRBV2 and TRBJ2-3; 12 bases fit TRBD2. The CDR3 consists of 21 residues. From germline, CDR1 is SNHLY and CDR2 FYNNEI. V lost 0 bases, J lost 0 bases, and 13 bases stayed unmatched. The CDR3 here is CASSEARSTSGGLLSTDTQYF. CDR3 sequence (DNA): TGTGCCAGCAGTGAAGCGCGGTCGACTAGCGGGGGCCTTCTTAGCACAGATACGCAGTATTTT. Full variable domain (missing parts from reference TRBV2 and TRBJ2-3): EPEVTQTPSHQVTQMGQEVILRCVPISNHLYFYWYRQILGQKVEFLVSFYNNEISEKSEIFDDQFSVERPDGSNFTLKIRSTKLEDSAMYFCASSEARSTSGGLLSTDTQYFGPGTRLTVL.